This T cell receptor (beta chain) was documented in a study of blood T cell repertoires in COVID-19. Study at large: Samples of COVID-19 (acute and convalescent) were obtained from the United States, Italy and Spain. Sources were T cells, B-cell-depleted T cells, or PBMCs; the material itself was cDNA or gDNA.

In the authors' methods: Reference gene primer amplification in the assay estimated nucleated cell counts. Here immunoSEQ multiplex PCR was the method, and the copy in TCRdb shows in-frame clones only, minus some. V and J calls and clone size are as listed in that table; D and trimming were resolved from the DNA. The sample holds about 170,000 clones, approximately 84% seen once. The V gene lost 7 bases and the J gene lost 6 bases, with 13 bases spanning the gap. The CDR3 consists of 12 residues. CDR1 and CDR2 (germline): MDHEN, SYDVKM. This clonotype was sampled from a human donor with acute or convalescent COVID-19. The donor label of this sample is uncertain. The sequenced sample consisted of peripheral blood. The V call is TRBV28, the J call TRBJ2-7; D uncertain. In DNA form, the CDR3 reads TGTGCCAGCACCTCGTCTAATTCCGAGCAGTACTTC. The encoded protein is CASTSSNSEQYF.